This T cell receptor beta chain was sequenced in a study of blood T cell repertoires in COVID-19. For the study at large: The origin of the acute and convalescent COVID-19 samples was the United States, Italy and Spain. Sources were T cells, B-cell-depleted T cells, or PBMCs; the material itself was cDNA or gDNA.

The germline V and J ends were trimmed by 5 bases and 2 bases, with 20 bases remaining between them. The germline CDR1 and CDR2 sequences are LNHDA and SQIVND (reference sequence). The CDR3 loop spans 17 amino acids. In the original analysis: From reference gene primer amplification, estimates of nucleated cell counts were derived. Data came from immunoSEQ multiplex PCR; TCRdb stores just in-frame clones and leaves some out. V, J and clone size are taken as reported in that table, and D and trimming were inferred from the DNA itself. Of 97,000 or so clones listed, around 80% are singletons. Sequenced: peripheral blood. This receptor was taken from a man between 60 and 75 years old with active or convalescent COVID-19. The chain combines TRBV19 with TRBJ2-3; possible D gene TRBD1, 6 bases. The CDR3 coding sequence is TGTGCCAGTAGTCGTACACCACAGGGAAGGAACACAGATACGCAGTATTTT. Translation gives CASSRTPQGRNTDTQYF.